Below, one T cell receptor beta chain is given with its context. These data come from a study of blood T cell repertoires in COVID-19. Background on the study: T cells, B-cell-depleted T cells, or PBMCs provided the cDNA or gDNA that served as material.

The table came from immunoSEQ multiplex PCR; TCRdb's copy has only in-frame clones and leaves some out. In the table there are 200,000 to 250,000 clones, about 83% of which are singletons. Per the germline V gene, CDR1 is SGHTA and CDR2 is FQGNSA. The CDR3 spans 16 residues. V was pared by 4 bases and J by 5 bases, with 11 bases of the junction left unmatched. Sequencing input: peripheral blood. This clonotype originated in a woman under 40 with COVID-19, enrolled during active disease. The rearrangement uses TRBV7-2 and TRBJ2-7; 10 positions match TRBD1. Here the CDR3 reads CASSSLPGQGSNEQYF. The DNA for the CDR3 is TGTGCCAGCAGCTCCCTACCGGGACAGGGGTCAAACGAGCAGTACTTC.